Listed below are T cell receptor beta chains from one sample, sequenced in a study of CD8 T cells in ankylosing spondylitis. TCRdb independently ran MiXCR on the 5' RACE reads; one entry per CDR3 protein. This sample carries hundreds of thousands of distinct CDR3 sequences, around 24% of them seen once, and the ten largest clones take under 8%. The sample consisted of blood, either unsorted or a sorted T cell fraction (not recorded which). Every receptor here comes from a male donor with ankylosing spondylitis or in good health (not recorded which). The CDR3 runs from the conserved cysteine through the conserved F or W. Each record gives: CDR3 DNA, CDR3 protein, clone size, J gene, V gene, D gene. D genes are given only for firm matches. Not every row has a clone size; where given, it reads once, few, many or a size class.

CDR3nt: TGTGCCACCTCTATACCCTGGTACTTC
CDR3aa: CATSIPWYF
abundance: .
j_gene: TRBJ2-4
v_gene: TRBV24-1
d_gene: .

CDR3nt: TGCCGGGGAGTCAAGGACGTCCAGGGTACTGAAGCTTTCTTT
CDR3aa: CRGVKDVQGTEAFF
abundance: .
j_gene: TRBJ1-1
v_gene: TRBV20-1
d_gene: .

CDR3nt: TGTGCCAGCAGTTACTCGGCTAGCGGAGGGGGGGCGGCGTACTTC
CDR3aa: CASSYSASGGGAAYF
abundance: few
j_gene: TRBJ2-5
v_gene: TRBV6-5
d_gene: .

CDR3nt: TGCAGTGCTAGAGATCCTCTGGGTGGGAGCAATGAGCAGTTCTTC
CDR3aa: CSARDPLGGSNEQFF
abundance: .
j_gene: TRBJ2-1
v_gene: TRBV20-1
d_gene: .

CDR3nt: TGTGCCAGCAGTTCAGAGGGACTCGGCTCCTACGAGCAGTACTTC
CDR3aa: CASSSEGLGSYEQYF
abundance: many
j_gene: TRBJ2-7
v_gene: TRBV28
d_gene: .

CDR3nt: TGCAGTGCTGCACCTCATCCTAGCGGGAGGTACGAGCAGTACTTC
CDR3aa: CSAAPHPSGRYEQYF
abundance: .
j_gene: TRBJ2-7
v_gene: TRBV20-1
d_gene: TRBD2

CDR3nt: TGCGCCAGCAGCAGACCGGGACAGGGGACGTACAATGAGCAGTTCTTC
CDR3aa: CASSRPGQGTYNEQFF
abundance: .
j_gene: TRBJ2-1
v_gene: TRBV5-1
d_gene: TRBD1

CDR3nt: TGCAGCGTTGTAACAGGGCTGGGCGAGCAGTACTTC
CDR3aa: CSVVTGLGEQYF
abundance: .
j_gene: TRBJ2-7
v_gene: TRBV29-1
d_gene: .

CDR3nt: TGCGCCAGCAGCCAGAATACAGGGTATACTACCTACGAGCAGTACTTC
CDR3aa: CASSQNTGYTTYEQYF
abundance: many
j_gene: TRBJ2-7
v_gene: TRBV4-1
d_gene: .

CDR3nt: TGCAGCGCCAAAGACGGCCAGGGCCTCGTATCCTACAATGAGCAGTTCTTC
CDR3aa: CSAKDGQGLVSYNEQFF
abundance: .
j_gene: TRBJ2-1
v_gene: TRBV29-1
d_gene: .

CDR3nt: TGTGCCAGCTCACCACCCAACCCCACCGGGGAGCTGTTTTTT
CDR3aa: CASSPPNPTGELFF
abundance: few
j_gene: TRBJ2-2
v_gene: TRBV18
d_gene: .

CDR3nt: TGTGCCGTCAGCGAGCGGCCCCCAAGGGGTACGCAGTATTTT
CDR3aa: CAVSERPPRGTQYF
abundance: many
j_gene: TRBJ2-3
v_gene: TRBV6-1
d_gene: .

CDR3nt: TGTGCCAGCAGTCGCGGGACTAGCGGGAGAGGAGGAGTAAATGAGCAGTTCTTC
CDR3aa: CASSRGTSGRGGVNEQFF
abundance: few
j_gene: TRBJ2-1
v_gene: TRBV6-1
d_gene: TRBD2

CDR3nt: TGTGCCAGCAGCCCGAGATCGACAGGGATCAATGAGCAGTTCTTC
CDR3aa: CASSPRSTGINEQFF
abundance: .
j_gene: TRBJ2-1
v_gene: TRBV5-5
d_gene: TRBD1

CDR3nt: TGTGCCAGCTCAACCCGACAAAGCTCTGGGGCCAACGTCCTGACTTTC
CDR3aa: CASSTRQSSGANVLTF
abundance: .
j_gene: TRBJ2-6
v_gene: TRBV18
d_gene: .

CDR3nt: TGTGCCAGTAGTATAGGACTAGCGGGAGGGTCGGACACCGGGGAGCTGTTTTTT
CDR3aa: CASSIGLAGGSDTGELFF
abundance: many
j_gene: TRBJ2-2
v_gene: TRBV19
d_gene: TRBD2

CDR3nt: TGCGCCAGCAGCCAAGCGGGAGGCAACACTGAAGCTTTCTTT
CDR3aa: CASSQAGGNTEAFF
abundance: many
j_gene: TRBJ1-1
v_gene: TRBV4-3
d_gene: .

CDR3nt: TGTGCCAGCAGTTTCGGCAGGCTGAACACTGAAGCTTTCTTT
CDR3aa: CASSFGRLNTEAFF
abundance: few
j_gene: TRBJ1-1
v_gene: TRBV12-3/TRBV12-4
d_gene: .

CDR3nt: TGTGCCAGCAGCACCTACAGGGCCCACCAGCCCCAGCATTTT
CDR3aa: CASSTYRAHQPQHF
abundance: .
j_gene: TRBJ1-5
v_gene: TRBV12-3/TRBV12-4
d_gene: .

CDR3nt: TGTGCCAGCAGTGGAGAGACCCAGTACTTC
CDR3aa: CASSGETQYF
abundance: .
j_gene: TRBJ2-5
v_gene: TRBV6-1
d_gene: .

CDR3nt: TGCGCCAGCAGCTTGACTCCGGGACAGGGGAGCGGCGAGACCCAGTACTTC
CDR3aa: CASSLTPGQGSGETQYF
abundance: few
j_gene: TRBJ2-5
v_gene: TRBV5-1
d_gene: TRBD1

CDR3nt: TGTGCCAGCAGCCGAAAGGGACAGGGTTTCAATTCACCCCTCCACTTT
CDR3aa: CASSRKGQGFNSPLHF
abundance: many
j_gene: TRBJ1-6
v_gene: TRBV7-2
d_gene: TRBD1

CDR3nt: TGCAGTGCTAGGGGGACAGGGGCCAAAAGGAATTCACCCCTCCACTTT
CDR3aa: CSARGTGAKRNSPLHF
abundance: .
j_gene: TRBJ1-6
v_gene: TRBV20-1
d_gene: TRBD1

CDR3nt: TGTGCCAGCAGTTTGTGGGGGAATGGCTACACCTTC
CDR3aa: CASSLWGNGYTF
abundance: many
j_gene: TRBJ1-2
v_gene: TRBV12-3/TRBV12-4
d_gene: .

CDR3nt: TGCAGTGCAATAAATACAGGGAGGAGCAATCAGCCCCAGCATTTT
CDR3aa: CSAINTGRSNQPQHF
abundance: .
j_gene: TRBJ1-5
v_gene: TRBV20-1
d_gene: .

CDR3nt: TGCAGTGCTAGAGTCCCCTCCGGGAATAAATACGAGCAGTACTTC
CDR3aa: CSARVPSGNKYEQYF
abundance: many
j_gene: TRBJ2-7
v_gene: TRBV20-1
d_gene: .

CDR3nt: TGTGCCAGCAGCCCCAAGGGCGGTGAAGCTTTCTTT
CDR3aa: CASSPKGGEAFF
abundance: many
j_gene: TRBJ1-1
v_gene: TRBV11-2
d_gene: .

CDR3nt: TGTGCCAGCAGTTTACGTACAGGAGTCTCGAGCATTCAGTACTTC
CDR3aa: CASSLRTGVSSIQYF
abundance: many
j_gene: TRBJ2-4
v_gene: TRBV12-3/TRBV12-4
d_gene: .

CDR3nt: TGTGCAAGTCGCTTAAGTGTCCTGTTTAGCGGTAAATCAGATACGCAGTATTTT
CDR3aa: CASRLSVLFSGKSDTQYF
abundance: few
j_gene: TRBJ2-3
v_gene: TRBV12-2
d_gene: .

CDR3nt: TGTGCCAGCAGCGTGACCGGGACTACCCAAGAGACCCAGTACTTC
CDR3aa: CASSVTGTTQETQYF
abundance: many
j_gene: TRBJ2-5
v_gene: TRBV9
d_gene: TRBD2

CDR3nt: TGTGCCAGCAGCAAAGTCAGGAGCCCGAAGGATGAGCAGTTCTTC
CDR3aa: CASSKVRSPKDEQFF
abundance: many
j_gene: TRBJ2-1
v_gene: TRBV21-1
d_gene: .

CDR3nt: TGTGCCATCAGAGGGACTAGTCTTTCAGATACGCAGTATTTT
CDR3aa: CAIRGTSLSDTQYF
abundance: .
j_gene: TRBJ2-3
v_gene: TRBV10-3
d_gene: TRBD2

CDR3nt: TGTGCCAGCAGCGAGACAGGGACGGGAGATACGCAGTATTTT
CDR3aa: CASSETGTGDTQYF
abundance: .
j_gene: TRBJ2-3
v_gene: TRBV11-3
d_gene: TRBD1

CDR3nt: TGCGCCAGCAGCTTGAGGCAGGGTAGCAGCGAGCAGTACTTC
CDR3aa: CASSLRQGSSEQYF
abundance: many
j_gene: TRBJ2-7
v_gene: TRBV5-1
d_gene: .

CDR3nt: TGTGCCAGCAGCTTACACCCACAGGGGGCGTTCTCTGGGGCCAACGTCCTGACTTTC
CDR3aa: CASSLHPQGAFSGANVLTF
abundance: .
j_gene: TRBJ2-6
v_gene: TRBV11-2
d_gene: TRBD1

CDR3nt: TGCGCCAGCAGCCAAGATGTTCCCCACGGGACAGTCATACAAGAGACCCAGTACTTC
CDR3aa: CASSQDVPHGTVIQETQYF
abundance: few
j_gene: TRBJ2-5
v_gene: TRBV4-1
d_gene: TRBD1

CDR3nt: TGTGCCAGCAGACGGGACGGGACCGGGGAGCTGTTTTTT
CDR3aa: CASRRDGTGELFF
abundance: .
j_gene: TRBJ2-2
v_gene: TRBV6-1
d_gene: .

CDR3nt: TGTGCCAGCCAAGGGACGGACAGGGATGAGCAGTACTTC
CDR3aa: CASQGTDRDEQYF
abundance: many
j_gene: TRBJ2-7
v_gene: TRBV28
d_gene: TRBD1

CDR3nt: TGTGCCAGCACCAGGGGGAAGTCCGCTGAAGCTTTCTTT
CDR3aa: CASTRGKSAEAFF
abundance: .
j_gene: TRBJ1-1
v_gene: TRBV6-1
d_gene: TRBD1

CDR3nt: TGTGCCAGCAGCTTAGTGACACAATGGAATGAGCAGTTCTTC
CDR3aa: CASSLVTQWNEQFF
abundance: .
j_gene: TRBJ2-1
v_gene: TRBV7-2
d_gene: .

CDR3nt: TGCAGTGCTAGCGGGCCCCCGCACCACACCGGGGAGCTGTTTTTT
CDR3aa: CSASGPPHHTGELFF
abundance: many
j_gene: TRBJ2-2
v_gene: TRBV20-1
d_gene: .

CDR3nt: TGTGCCAGCAGTTTACTAGCTACCTATGAGCAGTTCTTC
CDR3aa: CASSLLATYEQFF
abundance: many
j_gene: TRBJ2-1
v_gene: TRBV28
d_gene: .

CDR3nt: TGTGCCAGCAGCTTAGCGGACGGGACAGGGAGCTCCTACGAGCAGTACTTC
CDR3aa: CASSLADGTGSSYEQYF
abundance: many
j_gene: TRBJ2-7
v_gene: TRBV7-9
d_gene: TRBD1

CDR3nt: TGTGCCAGCAGCCCGGACCCAACCAGGACCCAGTACTTC
CDR3aa: CASSPDPTRTQYF
abundance: few
j_gene: TRBJ2-5
v_gene: TRBV7-3
d_gene: .

CDR3nt: TGCAGTGCTAGAGAATGGGATGAGCAGTTCTTC
CDR3aa: CSAREWDEQFF
abundance: few
j_gene: TRBJ2-1
v_gene: TRBV20-1
d_gene: .

CDR3nt: TGTGCCAGCAGTTCCCAAGGCACTGAAGCTTTCTTT
CDR3aa: CASSSQGTEAFF
abundance: many
j_gene: TRBJ1-1
v_gene: TRBV6-5
d_gene: .